The TCR beta chain under discussion was sequenced for a study of T cell responses to AZD1222 COVID-19 vaccine. Assay used: immunoSEQ multiplex PCR; TCRdb lists only in-frame clones, some missing. The data show 100,000 or so clones, about 89% seen once. In regard to this clone: Its antigen is unidentified.

General study results and limits: Two AZD1222 doses significantly raised spike-specific TCR breadth and depth over controls.

This CDR3 is built from 14 residues. V lost 6 bases to trimming and J lost 3 bases; unmatched junction nucleotides: 7. Germline V gene lookup returns CDR1 LNHDA and CDR2 SQIVND (reference sequence). The TCR originated in an adult who received the AZD1222 COVID-19 vaccine. V and J are TRBV19 and TRBJ1-2, with 7 bases aligning to TRBD1. This specimen was peripheral blood, taken 28 days after the second AZD1222 dose. Written as DNA, the CDR3 is TGTGCCAGTAGCCCGACAGGGTCGGACTATGGCTACACCTTC. It codes for CASSPTGSDYGYTF.